One sample yielded the 16 T cell receptor beta chains listed below, sequenced in a study of a mutant IDH1 vaccine in newly diagnosed glioma. Assay used: immunoSEQ multiplex PCR; TCRdb lists only in-frame clones, some missing. The sample carries over 30,000 clones, about nine tenths recorded once. Specified time point: week 47, end of study. Mutant IDH1 20-mer peptide, at 300 ug, made up each vaccine dose, with topical imiquimod. The antigens these receptors bind are not known. Source: PBMCs, taken from a glioma patient whose treatment included an IDH1 peptide vaccine. The receptors come from a woman in her thirties or forties with glioma.

This chain uses TRBV4-3 with TRBJ2-5; 10 bases map to TRBD2. CDR3 length equals 17 residues. Germline CDR1 is LGHNA and CDR2 is YSLEER. V trimming: 0 bases; J trimming: 0 bases; junction bases outside the gene matches: 4. The CDR3 DNA reads TGCGCCAGCAGCCAAGATACAGCGGGGGGGTACCAAGAGACCCAGTACTTC. Translating gives CASSQDTAGGYQETQYF.

The chain employs TRBV7-2 and TRBJ2-4; tentative D call: TRBD1 (5 bases). The ends were cut back, 5 bases at V and 5 bases at J, with 10 bases in the middle. The CDR3 totals 13 residues. Per the germline V gene, CDR1 is SGHTA and CDR2 is FQGNSA. The CDR3 DNA sequence: TGTGCCAGCAGCGGGCTAGGGGAAAACATTCAGTACTTC. Translating it yields CASSGLGENIQYF.

The rearrangement links TRBV30 to TRBJ2-3; D is undetermined. CDR3 length: 14 residues. V lost 0 bases and J lost 4, with 11 bases in between. CDR1 is GTSNPN, CDR2 SVGIG, per germline (reference sequence). CDR3 DNA sequence: TGTGCCTGGAGTGTACGTCTAGGTGCAGATACGCAGTATTTT. It is translated as CAWSVRLGADTQYF.

The chain has TRBV2 and TRBJ1-5; no firm D call. CDR3 length: 14 residues. V shed 5 bases and J shed 6 bases, with 14 bases lying between them. From germline, CDR1 is SNHLY and CDR2 FYNNEI. The DNA for the CDR3 is TGTGCCAGCAGTCCCCGGGTCTCAGTTCAGCCCCAGCATTTT. Translated: CASSPRVSVQPQHF.

The chain links TRBV6-6 to TRBJ1-2, with D tentatively TRBD1 (6 bases). The germline V gene encodes CDR1 MNHNY and CDR2 SVGAGI (reference sequence). This CDR3 is 14 amino acids long. CDR3 nucleotide sequence: TGTGCTAAATTAGGACAGCCTCTTAACTATGGCTACACCTTC. Translation gives CAKLGQPLNYGYTF.

This rearrangement joins TRBV2 to TRBJ2-7, with 8 bases lining up with TRBD2. This CDR3 has 13 residues. V lost 8 bases to trimming and J lost 0 bases; unmatched junction nucleotides: 3. Per the germline V gene, CDR1 is SNHLY and CDR2 is FYNNEI. The DNA for the CDR3 is TGTGCCAGCCTGACTAGCGACTCCTACGAGCAGTACTTC. Its translation: CASLTSDSYEQYF.

V usage is TRBV11-2 and J usage is TRBJ2-7, with D perhaps TRBD2 (5 bases). This CDR3 is built from 12 residues. The V end was cut by 5 bases, the J end by 2 bases, with 7 bases between. Germline V gene lookup returns CDR1 SGHAT and CDR2 FQNNGV. DNA of the CDR3: TGTGCCAGCAGCCCCGGGACCTACGAGCAGTACTTC. Its protein product is CASSPGTYEQYF.

In nucleotides, the CDR3 is TGTGCCAGCAGCCTGGTAGCGGGAGGGAATGAGCAGTTCTTC. It yields the protein CASSLVAGGNEQFF. The genes are TRBV13 and TRBJ2-1; 11 positions agree with TRBD2. CDR3 length: 14 amino acids. CDR1 is PRHDT and CDR2 is FYEKMQ in the germline V gene (reference sequence). J was trimmed by 7 bases and V by 5 bases; bases with no gene match: 4.

This chain connects TRBV29-1 to TRBJ2-5; 9 nucleotides agree with TRBD1. The germline gives CDR1 SQVTM, CDR2 ANQGSEA. V lost 3 bases and J lost 3; bases outside the gene matches: 5. This CDR3 spans 14 amino acids. As DNA, the CDR3 is TGCAGCGTTGAGGACAGGGGTCGAAAAGAGACCCAGTACTTC. Translated, it gives CSVEDRGRKETQYF.

The V call is TRBV18, the J call TRBJ1-3; 7 bases agree with TRBD1. V lost 4 bases, J lost 6 bases, and 3 bases stayed unmatched. This CDR3 contains 13 residues. Germline CDR1 reads KGHSH; CDR2 reads LQKENI. CDR3 bases: TGTGCCAGCTCACTACAGGGGAAAAACACCATATATTTT. This sequence encodes CASSLQGKNTIYF. Together with reference TRBV18 and TRBJ1-3, the CDR3 gives the full variable domain: NAGVMQNPRHLVRRRGQEARLRCSPMKGHSHVYWYRQLPEEGLKFMVYLQKENIIDESGMPKERFSAEFPKEGPSILRIQQVVRGDSAAYFCASSLQGKNTIYFGEGSWLTVV.

V usage is TRBV4-1 and J usage is TRBJ1-2, with TRBD1 matching over 7 bases. The V segment lost 2 bases and the J segment 7 bases; nucleotides outside the gene matches: 7. In germline, CDR1 is MGHRA, CDR2 YSYEKL. The CDR3 extends over 14 amino acids. CDR3 loop: CASSQFEDRAGYTF. The DNA for the CDR3 is TGCGCCAGCAGCCAATTTGAAGACAGGGCTGGCTACACCTTC.

V and J are TRBV18 and TRBJ1-4; TRBD1 matches 8 bases. Germline V gene sequence: CDR1 KGHSH, CDR2 LQKENI. There are 14 residues in the CDR3. Unmatched junction bases numbered 8, after V lost 6 bases and J lost 8 bases. This chain's CDR3 is CASSLGQGLEKLFF. CDR3 nucleotides: TGTGCCAGCTCGCTTGGACAGGGTTTGGAAAAACTGTTTTTT.

The J gene is TRBJ2-7, the V gene TRBV5-4; D may correspond to TRBD1 or TRBD2 (5 bases each). The CDR3 is made up of 13 amino acids. Between the trimmed V and J ends, which lost 0 bases and 6 bases, there was a span of 10 bases. CDR1 is SGHNT and CDR2 is YYREEE in the germline V gene (reference sequence). CDR3: CASSLAPGGEQYF. CDR3 nucleotide sequence: TGTGCCAGCAGCTTGGCGCCTGGGGGCGAGCAGTACTTC.

The V call is TRBV4-1, the J call TRBJ2-1; D not certain. Trimming took off 5 bases at V and 2 bases at J, with 16 bases between the two ends. Germline CDR1 and CDR2: MGHRA and YSYEKL. The CDR3 has 16 residues. The CDR3 here is CASSATEDLTYNEQFF. CDR3 DNA sequence: TGCGCCAGCAGCGCAACGGAAGACCTTACCTACAATGAGCAGTTCTTC.

The chain links TRBV4-3 to TRBJ2-2; TRBD1 is a possible D gene (5 bases). Trimming removed 2 bases from V and 6 bases from J, with 19 bases in between. CDR3 length: 17 amino acids. Looked up from germline, CDR1 is LGHNA and CDR2 is YSLEER. CDR3 loop: CASSQRFGLTGPGELFF. The CDR3 DNA reads as TGCGCCAGCAGCCAAAGATTCGGGCTTACAGGACCCGGGGAGCTGTTTTTT.

The chain employs TRBV2 and TRBJ1-1; tentatively, D is TRBD1 (5 bases). V shed 8 bases and J shed 11 bases, with 27 bases lying between them. CDR3 length: 15 amino acids. In germline, CDR1 is SNHLY, CDR2 FYNNEI. CDR3 coding DNA: TGTGCCAGCCGAATACCGGGGCAGGGAAATGATAGGGCTTTCTTT. Translated: CASRIPGQGNDRAFF.